This record looks at one T cell receptor beta chain sequence and its context. Per the original data handling: Reference gene primer amplification gave nucleated cell count estimates. TCRdb's copy holds only in-frame clones and misses some; the assay was immunoSEQ multiplex PCR. V, J and clone size were drawn from that table, and D and trimming were deduced from the DNA. The sample yields roughly 100,000 clones, around nine tenths seen once. Trimming removed 2 bases from V and 4 bases from J; junction bases left unmatched: 5. Germline assignment: CDR1 MGHRA and CDR2 YSYEKL. The length of the CDR3 is 17 residues. The source of the sample is a study of blood T cell repertoires in COVID-19. The overall study: The samples span acute and convalescent COVID-19 from the United States, Italy and Spain.

The specimen was peripheral blood. This clonotype originated in an elderly woman in a cohort sampled during active COVID-19. The chain combines TRBV4-1 with TRBJ2-3, with 14 bases identical to TRBD2. The CDR3 sequence: CASSQPRLAGGSDTQYF. The DNA of the CDR3 is TGCGCCAGCAGCCAACCTAGACTAGCGGGAGGGTCAGATACGCAGTATTTT.